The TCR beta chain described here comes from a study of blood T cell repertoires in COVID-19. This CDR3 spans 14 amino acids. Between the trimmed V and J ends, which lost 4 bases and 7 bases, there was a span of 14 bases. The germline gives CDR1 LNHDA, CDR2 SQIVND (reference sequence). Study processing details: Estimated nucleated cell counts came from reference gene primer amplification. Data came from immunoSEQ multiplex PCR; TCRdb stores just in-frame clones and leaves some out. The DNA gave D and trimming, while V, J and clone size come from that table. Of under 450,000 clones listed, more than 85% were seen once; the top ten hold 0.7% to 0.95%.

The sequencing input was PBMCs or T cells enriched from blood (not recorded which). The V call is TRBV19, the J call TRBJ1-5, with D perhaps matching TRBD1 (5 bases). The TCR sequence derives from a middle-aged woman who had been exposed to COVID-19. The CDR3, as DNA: TGTGCCAGTAGTAAGTCAGGGCCGTACCAGCCCCAGCATTTT. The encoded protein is CASSKSGPYQPQHF. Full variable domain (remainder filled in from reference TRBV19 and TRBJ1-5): DGGITQSPKYLFRKEGQNVTLSCEQNLNHDAMYWYRQDPGQGLRLIYYSQIVNDFQKGDIAEGYSVSREKKESFPLTVTSAQKNPTAFYLCASSKSGPYQPQHFGDGTRLSIL.